This TCR beta chain was captured by sequencing in a study of CD8+CD57+ T cells in acquired aplastic anemia. According to the study, genomic DNA was the template for TCR beta VDJ and CDR3 profiling. Each CDR3 protein is one row after TCRdb ran MiXCR on the reads. The sample has about 150,000 distinct CDR3 sequences, roughly 49% seen once. Patients selected for sequencing had displayed CD8+CD57+ cell expansion by flow cytometry. Severe acquired aplastic anemia was present in all patients. The V and J ends lost 0 bases and 8 bases respectively, with 19 bases between them. The CDR3 covers 17 residues. The germline gives CDR1 LGHDT, CDR2 YNNKEL (reference sequence).

Source material: sorted CD4+, CD8+, or CD8+CD57+ T cells (not recorded which) from PBMCs. The sequence was obtained from a human donor with aplastic anemia. This chain uses TRBV3-1 with TRBJ1-4, with D unclear. The CDR3 loop is CASSQEGRLGRGEKLFF. The DNA of the CDR3 is TGTGCCAGCAGCCAAGAGGGCAGGCTAGGGAGAGGGGAAAAACTGTTTTTT.